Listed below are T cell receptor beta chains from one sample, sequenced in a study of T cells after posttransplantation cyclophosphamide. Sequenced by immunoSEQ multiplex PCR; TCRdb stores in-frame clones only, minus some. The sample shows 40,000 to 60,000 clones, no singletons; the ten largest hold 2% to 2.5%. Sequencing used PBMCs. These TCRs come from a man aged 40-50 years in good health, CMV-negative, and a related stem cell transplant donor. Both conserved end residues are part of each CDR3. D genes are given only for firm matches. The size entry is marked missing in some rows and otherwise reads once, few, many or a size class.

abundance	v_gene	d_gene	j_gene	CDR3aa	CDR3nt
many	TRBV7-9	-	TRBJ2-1	CASSLALPNEQFF	TGTGCCAGCAGCTTAGCCCTTCCCAATGAGCAGTTCTTC
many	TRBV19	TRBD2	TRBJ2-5	CASSIGGTSGQETQYF	TGTGCCAGTAGTATAGGAGGGACTAGCGGACAAGAGACCCAGTACTTC
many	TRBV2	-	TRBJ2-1	CASSPDYLNEQFF	TGTGCCAGCAGTCCGGACTACCTCAATGAGCAGTTCTTC
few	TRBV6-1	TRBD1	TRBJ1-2	CASSLGTGGGHGYTF	TGTGCCAGCAGCCTAGGGACAGGGGGCGGTCATGGCTACACCTTC
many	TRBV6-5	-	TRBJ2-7	CASSYGSQSHEQYF	TGTGCCAGCAGTTACGGCTCCCAGTCGCACGAGCAGTACTTC
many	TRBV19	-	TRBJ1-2	CASSIDRAYTF	TGTGCCAGTAGTATAGACAGGGCCTACACCTTC
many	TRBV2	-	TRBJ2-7	CASSREYDSYEQYF	TGTGCCAGCAGCCGCGAGTACGATTCCTACGAGCAGTACTTC
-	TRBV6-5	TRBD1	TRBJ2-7	CASTRDRDTYEQYF	TGTGCCAGCACCCGGGACAGGGACACCTACGAGCAGTACTTC
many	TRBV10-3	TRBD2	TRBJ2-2	CAISLGLAVNTGELFF	TGTGCCATCAGCCTGGGACTAGCGGTGAACACCGGGGAGCTGTTTTTT
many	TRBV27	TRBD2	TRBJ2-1	CASSLGTSPLYNEQFF	TGTGCCAGCAGTTTGGGGACTAGCCCCCTTTACAATGAGCAGTTCTTC
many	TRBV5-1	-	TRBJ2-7	CASSLRGHGAEQYF	TGCGCCAGCAGCTTGAGGGGACACGGGGCCGAGCAGTACTTC
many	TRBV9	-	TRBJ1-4	CASSVSGQWNEKLFF	TGTGCCAGCAGCGTAAGTGGACAGTGGAATGAAAAACTGTTTTTT
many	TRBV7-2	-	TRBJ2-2	CASSLEAGELFF	TGTGCCAGCAGCTTAGAGGCGGGAGAGCTGTTTTTT
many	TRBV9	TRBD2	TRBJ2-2	CASSGKRGPNTGELFF	TGTGCCAGCAGTGGGAAGCGGGGCCCGAACACCGGGGAGCTGTTTTTT
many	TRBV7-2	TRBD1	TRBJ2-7	CASSLVARDRSSYEQYF	TGTGCCAGCAGCTTAGTTGCTCGGGACAGGAGCTCCTACGAGCAGTACTTC
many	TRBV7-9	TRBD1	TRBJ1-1	CASSPGGSNTEAFF	TGTGCCAGCAGCCCAGGGGGCTCGAACACTGAAGCTTTCTTT
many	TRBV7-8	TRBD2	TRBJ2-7	CASSYLAGHYEQYF	TGTGCCAGCAGTTACCTAGCGGGACACTACGAGCAGTACTTC
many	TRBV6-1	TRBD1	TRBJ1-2	CASSEPGTGGLAYGYTF	TGTGCCAGCAGTGAACCCGGGACAGGGGGCTTGGCCTATGGCTACACCTTC
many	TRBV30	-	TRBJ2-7	CAWSVMTNFRDGGEQYF	TGTGCCTGGAGTGTAATGACCAATTTCAGGGATGGTGGCGAGCAGTACTTC
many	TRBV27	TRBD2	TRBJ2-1	CASSIGGVVGGSYNEQFF	TGTGCCAGCAGCATTGGGGGGGTCGTGGGAGGCTCCTACAATGAGCAGTTCTTC
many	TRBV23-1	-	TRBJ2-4	CASRTRDRPNTENIQYF	TGCGCCAGCAGGACGCGAGACAGACCTAACACGGAAAACATTCAGTACTTC
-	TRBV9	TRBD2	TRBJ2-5	CASSAGLAGDAETQYF	TGTGCCAGCAGCGCGGGACTAGCGGGAGACGCGGAGACCCAGTACTTC
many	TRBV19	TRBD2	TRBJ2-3	CASSLGLAGGDTQYF	TGTGCCAGTAGCCTGGGACTAGCGGGAGGAGATACGCAGTATTTT
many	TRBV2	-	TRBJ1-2	CASSEVRAAYGYTF	TGTGCCAGCAGTGAAGTGAGGGCGGCCTATGGCTACACCTTC
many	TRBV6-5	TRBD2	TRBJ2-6	CASTTGGSGANVLTF	TGTGCCAGCACAACGGGGGGTTCTGGGGCCAACGTCCTGACTTTC
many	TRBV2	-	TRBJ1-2	CASSGEKGPTLYGYTF	TGTGCCAGCAGTGGTGAGAAGGGGCCCACCCTCTATGGCTACACCTTC
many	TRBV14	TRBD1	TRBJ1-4	CASSQKGAPNEKLFF	TGTGCCAGCAGCCAAAAGGGGGCACCTAATGAAAAACTGTTTTTT
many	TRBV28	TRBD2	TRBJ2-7	CASSFSLGGRRGYEQYF	TGTGCCAGCAGTTTTTCCCTCGGCGGGAGGAGAGGCTACGAGCAGTACTTC
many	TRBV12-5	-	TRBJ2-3	CASGFLTSTSTDTQYF	TGTGCTAGTGGTTTTCTCACTTCAACGAGCACAGATACGCAGTATTTT
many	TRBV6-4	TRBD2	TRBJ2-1	CASSDGGSGYNEQFF	TGTGCCAGCAGTGACGGCGGGAGCGGGTACAATGAGCAGTTCTTC
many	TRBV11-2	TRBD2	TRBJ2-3	CASSPRGGSTDTQYF	TGTGCCAGCAGCCCACGCGGCGGGAGTACCGATACGCAGTATTTT
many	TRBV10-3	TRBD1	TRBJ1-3	CASWDRVGNTIYF	TGTGCCAGCTGGGACAGGGTCGGAAACACCATATATTTT
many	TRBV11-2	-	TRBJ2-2	CASTGSTGELFF	TGTGCCAGCACAGGGTCGACGGGGGAGCTGTTTTTT
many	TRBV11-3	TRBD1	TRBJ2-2	CASSSRGPDRGTGELFF	TGTGCCAGCAGCTCCAGAGGACCCGACAGGGGCACCGGGGAGCTGTTTTTT
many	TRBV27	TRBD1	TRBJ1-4	CASSLSGGGGEKLFF	TGTGCCAGCAGTTTATCAGGGGGCGGCGGGGAAAAACTGTTTTTT
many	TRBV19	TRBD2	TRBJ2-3	CASKGLAGADTQYF	TGTGCCAGTAAAGGACTAGCGGGAGCAGATACGCAGTATTTT
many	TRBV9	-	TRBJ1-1	CASSVGPMNTEAFF	TGTGCCAGCAGCGTAGGTCCCATGAACACTGAAGCTTTCTTT
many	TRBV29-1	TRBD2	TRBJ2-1	CSGRGTRSDNEQFF	TGCAGCGGCCGAGGGACTAGAAGCGACAATGAGCAGTTCTTC
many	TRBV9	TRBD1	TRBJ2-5	CASSVGTAQETQYF	TGTGCCAGCAGCGTCGGGACAGCACAAGAGACCCAGTACTTC
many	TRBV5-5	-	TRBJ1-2	CASSLGGGLTRDTF	TGTGCCAGCAGCTTGGGAGGGGGTTTAACGAGGGACACCTTC
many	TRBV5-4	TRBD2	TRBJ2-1	CASSFPSGSSDNEQFF	TGTGCCAGCAGCTTCCCTAGCGGGAGCAGCGACAATGAGCAGTTCTTC
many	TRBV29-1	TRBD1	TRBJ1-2	CSVEGDRELNYGYTF	TGCAGCGTTGAGGGGGACAGGGAGTTAAACTATGGCTACACCTTC
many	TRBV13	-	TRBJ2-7	CASSFRGTHTYEQYF	TGTGCCAGCAGCTTTCGGGGGACCCATACCTACGAGCAGTACTTC
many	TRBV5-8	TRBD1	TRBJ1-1	CASSLQGASTEAFF	TGTGCCAGCAGTTTACAGGGGGCGTCCACTGAAGCTTTCTTT